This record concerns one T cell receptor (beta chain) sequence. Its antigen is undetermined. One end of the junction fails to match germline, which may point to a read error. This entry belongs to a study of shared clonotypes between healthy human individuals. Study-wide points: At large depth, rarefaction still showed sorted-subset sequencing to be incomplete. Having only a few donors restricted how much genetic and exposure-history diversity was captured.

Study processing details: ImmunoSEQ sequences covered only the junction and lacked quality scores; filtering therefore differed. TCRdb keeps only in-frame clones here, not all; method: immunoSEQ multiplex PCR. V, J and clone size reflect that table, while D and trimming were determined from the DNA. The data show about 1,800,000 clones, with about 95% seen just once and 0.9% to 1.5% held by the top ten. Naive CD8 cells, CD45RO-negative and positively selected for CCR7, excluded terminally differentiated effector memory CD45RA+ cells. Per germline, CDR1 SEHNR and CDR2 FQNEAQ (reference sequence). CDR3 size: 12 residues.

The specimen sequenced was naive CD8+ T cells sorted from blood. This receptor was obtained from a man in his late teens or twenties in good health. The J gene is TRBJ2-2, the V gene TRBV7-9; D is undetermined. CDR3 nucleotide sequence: TGTGCCAGCAGGTTAGACACCGGGGAGCTGTTTTTT. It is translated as CASRLDTGELFF.